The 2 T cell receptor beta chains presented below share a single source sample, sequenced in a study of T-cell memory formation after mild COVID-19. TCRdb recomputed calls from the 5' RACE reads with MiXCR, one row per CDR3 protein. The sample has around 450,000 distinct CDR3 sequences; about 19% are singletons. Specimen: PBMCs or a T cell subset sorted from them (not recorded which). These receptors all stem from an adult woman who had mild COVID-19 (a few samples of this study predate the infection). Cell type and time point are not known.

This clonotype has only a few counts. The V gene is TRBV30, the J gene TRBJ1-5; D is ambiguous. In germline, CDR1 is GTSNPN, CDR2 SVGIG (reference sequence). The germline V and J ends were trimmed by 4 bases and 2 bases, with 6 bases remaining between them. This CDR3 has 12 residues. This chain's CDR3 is CAWTSGNQPQHF. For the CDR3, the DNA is TGTGCCTGGACAAGCGGCAATCAGCCCCAGCATTTT.

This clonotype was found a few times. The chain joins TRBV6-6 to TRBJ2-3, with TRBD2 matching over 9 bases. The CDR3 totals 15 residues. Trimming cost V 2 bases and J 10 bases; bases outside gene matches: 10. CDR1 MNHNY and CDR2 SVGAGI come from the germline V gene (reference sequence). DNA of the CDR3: TGTGCCAGCAGTTACCTCGCTAGCGGGGTAGAGGCGCAGTATTTT. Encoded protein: CASSYLASGVEAQYF.